These 5 T cell receptor beta chains share one sample of origin, sequenced in a study of cytomegalovirus exposure and HLA in healthy donors. Produced via immunoSEQ multiplex PCR; TCRdb's table is partial and in-frame only. The sample carries over 150,000 clones, 85% recorded once. The sequenced sample consisted of PBMCs. The receptors here all came from a man between 18 and 29 years old in good health and CMV-seropositive.

The chain recombines TRBV19 with TRBJ1-4, with 7 bases matching TRBD1. The CDR3 spans 13 residues. Trimming at V came to 5 bases and at J to 7 bases, leaving 4 bases not matched to a gene. Germline CDR1 LNHDA, CDR2 SQIVND (reference sequence). The CDR3 spells CASSHRGSEKLFF. For the CDR3, the DNA is TGTGCCAGTAGTCACAGGGGAAGTGAAAAACTGTTTTTT. Supplemented by reference TRBV19 and TRBJ1-4, the full variable domain reads DGGITQSPKYLFRKEGQNVTLSCEQNLNHDAMYWYRQDPGQGLRLIYYSQIVNDFQKGDIAEGYSVSREKKESFPLTVTSAQKNPTAFYLCASSHRGSEKLFFGSGTQLSVL.

The gene calls are TRBV27 and TRBJ1-1, with D possibly matching TRBD1 (5 bases). The CDR3 loop spans 15 amino acids. V was cut by 3 bases and J by 0 bases, with 11 bases left in between. Germline lookup yields CDR1 MNHEY and CDR2 SMNVEV (reference sequence). The CDR3 reads CASSFGGGLNTEAFF. In DNA, the CDR3 is TGTGCCAGCAGTTTTGGGGGAGGGCTGAACACTGAAGCTTTCTTT.

This clone has a single count. The chain recombines TRBV12-5 with TRBJ2-7; 7 nucleotides match TRBD2. CDR3 length equals 15 residues. In germline, CDR1 is LGHNT, CDR2 FRNRAP. V lost 7 bases and J lost 9; bases outside the gene matches: 18. The CDR3 region is CASDSGRGDYLGQYF. The CDR3 DNA reads as TGTGCTAGTGATAGCGGACGGGGGGACTACCTCGGGCAGTACTTC.

The chain joins TRBV19 to TRBJ1-1; 8 bases align to TRBD1. The CDR3 runs to 16 residues. Losses at the gene ends were 3 bases for V and 7 bases for J; bases not matched to a gene: 13. Germline CDR1 and CDR2: LNHDA and SQIVND (reference sequence). The CDR3 DNA sequence: TGTGCCAGTAGTATTCACCCGGGACAGGCACTGAGTGAAGCTTTCTTT. Residues: CASSIHPGQALSEAFF. Supplemented by reference TRBV19 and TRBJ1-1, the full variable domain reads DGGITQSPKYLFRKEGQNVTLSCEQNLNHDAMYWYRQDPGQGLRLIYYSQIVNDFQKGDIAEGYSVSREKKESFPLTVTSAQKNPTAFYLCASSIHPGQALSEAFFGQGTRLTVV.

The chain is built from TRBV7-3 and TRBJ2-1, with D possibly matching TRBD1 (7 bases). V dropped 5 bases and J dropped 2 bases, with 22 bases sitting between them. Germline V CDR1 and CDR2: SGHTA, FQGTGA. There are 18 residues in the CDR3. The CDR3 sequence is CASSLDRAGFGAYNEQFF. Written as DNA, the CDR3 is TGTGCCAGCAGCCTCGACAGGGCGGGATTTGGCGCCTACAATGAGCAGTTCTTC.